The clone carrying this T cell receptor beta chain occurred many times. What it recognizes is unknown. CDR3 size: 13 residues. With 2 bases removed from V and 2 bases from J, the gap between germline ends came to 4 bases. The record originates from a study of glioma-infiltrating T cells. Study-level findings and limits: CDR3 overlap between tissue and blood was very small. Non-neoplastic patients had below-expected tissue-blood divergence, while all gliomas exceeded expectation.

The iRepertoire nested amplicon-rescue multiplex PCR amplified TCR alpha and beta CDR3s from RNA. For one-step reverse transcription and amplification, about 90-400 ng of tissue mRNA or PBMC total RNA was used. TCRdb independently ran MiXCR on the multiplex PCR reads; one entry per CDR3 protein. The sample carries about 93,000 distinct CDR3 sequences, 35% to 45% recorded once. This sequence originates from a human donor with low-grade glioma or glioblastoma, undergoing nonglioma brain surgery, or in good health (not recorded which). The sample comprised glioma tissue, nonneoplastic brain tissue, or PBMCs (not recorded which). V and J are TRBV12-3 or TRBV12-4 and TRBJ1-5; D ambiguous. The CDR3 region has the DNA TGTGCCAGCAGTTTATCTGGCAATCAGCCCCAGCATTTT. This translates into CASSLSGNQPQHF.